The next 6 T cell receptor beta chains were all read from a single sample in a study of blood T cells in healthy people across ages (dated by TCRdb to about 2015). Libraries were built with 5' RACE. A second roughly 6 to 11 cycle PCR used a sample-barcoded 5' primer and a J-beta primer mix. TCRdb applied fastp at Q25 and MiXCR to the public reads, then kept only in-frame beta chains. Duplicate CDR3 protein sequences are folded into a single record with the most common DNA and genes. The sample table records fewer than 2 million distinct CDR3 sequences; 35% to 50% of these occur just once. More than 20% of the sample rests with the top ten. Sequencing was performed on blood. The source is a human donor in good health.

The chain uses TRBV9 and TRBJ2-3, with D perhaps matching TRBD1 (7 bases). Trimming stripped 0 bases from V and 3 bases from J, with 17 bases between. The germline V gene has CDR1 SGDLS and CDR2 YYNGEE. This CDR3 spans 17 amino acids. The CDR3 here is CASSVASGQGGTDTQYF. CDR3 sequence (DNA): TGTGCCAGCAGCGTAGCTTCAGGGCAGGGGGGAACAGATACGCAGTATTTT. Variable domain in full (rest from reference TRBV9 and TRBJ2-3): DSGVTQTPKHLITATGQRVTLRCSPRSGDLSVYWYQQSLDQGLQFLIQYYNGEERAKGNILERFSAQQFPDLHSELNLSSLELGDSALYFCASSVASGQGGTDTQYFGPGTRLTVL.

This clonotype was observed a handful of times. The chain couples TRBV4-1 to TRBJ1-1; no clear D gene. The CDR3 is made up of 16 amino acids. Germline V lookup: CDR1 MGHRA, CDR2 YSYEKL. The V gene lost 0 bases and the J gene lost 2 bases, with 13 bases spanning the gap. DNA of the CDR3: TGCGCCAGCAGCCAAGATAGAGGACGGATAAACACTGAAGCTTTCTTT. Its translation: CASSQDRGRINTEAFF.

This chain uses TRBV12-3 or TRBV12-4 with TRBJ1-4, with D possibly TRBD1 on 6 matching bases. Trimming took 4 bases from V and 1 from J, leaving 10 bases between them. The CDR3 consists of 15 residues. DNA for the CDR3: TGTGCCAGCAGTTCCCGACAGGAAACTAATGAAAAACTGTTTTTT. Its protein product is CASSSRQETNEKLFF.

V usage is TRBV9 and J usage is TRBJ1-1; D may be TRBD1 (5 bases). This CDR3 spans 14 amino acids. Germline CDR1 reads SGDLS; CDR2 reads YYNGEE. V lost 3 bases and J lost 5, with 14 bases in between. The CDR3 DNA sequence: TGTGCCAGCAGCGAGACGGGGGAATCGACTGAAGCTTTCTTT. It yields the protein CASSETGESTEAFF.

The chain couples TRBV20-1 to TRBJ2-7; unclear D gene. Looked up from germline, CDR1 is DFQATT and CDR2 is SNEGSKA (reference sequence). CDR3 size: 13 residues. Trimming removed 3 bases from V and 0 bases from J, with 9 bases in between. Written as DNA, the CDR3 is TGCAGTGCTAGTGGTTCTGGCTCCTACGAGCAGTACTTC. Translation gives CSASGSGSYEQYF.

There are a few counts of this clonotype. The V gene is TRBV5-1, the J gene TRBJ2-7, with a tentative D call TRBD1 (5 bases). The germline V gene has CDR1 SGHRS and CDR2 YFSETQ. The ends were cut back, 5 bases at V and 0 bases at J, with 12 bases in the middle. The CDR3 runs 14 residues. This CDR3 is CASRAGRSSYEQYF. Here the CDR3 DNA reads TGCGCCAGCAGGGCAGGGCGTAGCTCCTACGAGCAGTACTTC.